This T cell receptor (beta chain) was identified in a study of regulatory T cells in long-lasting Graves disease. As to this clonotype: Its antigen is not known. A much larger clone lies one base from this, so it may be a read error.

J was trimmed by 10 bases and V by 5 bases; bases with no gene match: 10. In germline, CDR1 is LGHDT, CDR2 YNNKEL (reference sequence). The CDR3 loop spans 14 amino acids. Time point in this sample: newly diagnosed GD, antithyroid drugs for less than 3 months. TCR sequences were obtained from RNA taken from PBMCs. The authors diagnosed Graves' disease using American Thyroid Association guidelines. Into tubes containing EDTA, 8 to 9 milliliters of peripheral blood were drawn. Through Arm-PCR of CDR3 regions and iRepertoire HTBI primers, TCR beta libraries were built. TCRdb redid the calling of the multiplex PCR reads with MiXCR, one entry per CDR3 protein. The sample includes about 540,000 distinct CDR3 sequences, roughly 14% seen only once; the top ten take about 10%. Study-level results: Persistent Graves' cases showed lower TCR diversity than newly diagnosed cases. Sharing of public clonotypes was greater in persistent patients (around 2,500) than in new patients (966).

This sample was shared with a second study, whose subject was T cells in Graves' hyperthyroidism and ophthalmopathy.

The source of this sequence is a man aged 25-45 years with Graves disease. This rearrangement joins TRBV3-1 to TRBJ2-1, with 8 bases identical to TRBD1. This specimen was peripheral blood mononuclear cells (PBMCs), taken at new diagnosis, from a patient treated with antithyroid drugs. The CDR3 sequence is CASSSRDRPYEQFF. DNA for the CDR3: TGTGCCAGCAGCAGCCGGGACAGGCCCTACGAGCAGTTCTTC.